A single sample is the source of the 18 T cell receptor beta chains below, sequenced in a study of PD-1 blockade in classical Hodgkin lymphoma. TCRdb's copy holds only in-frame clones and misses some; the assay was immunoSEQ multiplex PCR. The data show over 25,000 clones, with 86% seen just once and approximately 0.49% held by the top ten. Regarding time point: cycle 4 day 1 (C4D1), after five to seven weeks of nivolumab. Every one of the patients relapsed after autologous stem cell transplantation (brentuximab vedotin exposure was variable). With magnetic negative selection, CD4+ T cells were purified from PBMCs that had been thawed. This sample comprised CD4+ T cells from blood, obtained before the fourth cycle of nivolumab. All receptors derive from a human donor with classical Hodgkin lymphoma.

This chain connects TRBV11-2 to TRBJ2-3; 7 nucleotides line up with TRBD2. Trimming took 4 bases from V and 2 from J; bases not matched to a gene: 6. CDR1 and CDR2 from the germline V gene are SGHAT and FQNNGV. The CDR3 runs to 15 residues. The CDR3 here is CASSSLALNTDTQYF. The CDR3 coding sequence is TGTGCCAGCAGCTCACTAGCGCTCAACACAGATACGCAGTATTTT.

V and J are TRBV5-4 and TRBJ2-3; TRBD1 is a possible D gene (6 bases). Per the germline V gene, CDR1 is SGHNT and CDR2 is YYREEE (reference sequence). Trimming cost V 2 bases and J 2 bases, with 15 bases left between them. This CDR3 spans 16 amino acids. The CDR3 DNA sequence: TGTGCCAGCAGCTTCCCACAGGGCCTAGTCACAGATACGCAGTATTTT. This encodes CASSFPQGLVTDTQYF.

The chain employs TRBV7-8 and TRBJ2-3; D unresolved. V shed 3 bases and J shed 1 base, with 11 bases lying between them. Germline V CDR1 and CDR2: SGHVS, FQNEAQ. The CDR3 consists of 15 residues. CDR3 residues: CASSFSSIGTDTQYF. DNA of the CDR3: TGTGCCAGCAGCTTTAGTAGCATTGGCACAGATACGCAGTATTTT.

This clone was found once. The rearrangement uses TRBV23-1 and TRBJ1-2; D is possibly TRBD1 (5 bases). TRBV23-1 is designated an ORF whose function remains uncertain. V gave up 9 bases and J gave up 2 bases, with 19 bases separating them. The CDR3 consists of 15 residues. The chain's CDR3 is CASPESGRANYGYTF. The DNA of the CDR3 is TGCGCCAGTCCCGAGTCGGGCAGGGCCAACTATGGCTACACCTTC.

CDR3 in DNA: TGCGCCAGCAGCTTGGTTGGGGGAAACACAGATACGCAGTATTTT. Translation: CASSLVGGNTDTQYF. The rearrangement uses TRBV5-1 and TRBJ2-3; D tentatively reads TRBD1 or TRBD2 (5 bases each). Germline V CDR1 and CDR2: SGHRS, YFSETQ. The CDR3 length is 15 residues. V shed 0 bases and J shed 2 bases, with 10 bases lying between them.

The V and J genes are TRBV6-1 and TRBJ1-1; tentatively, D is TRBD1 (5 bases). Between the trimmed V and J ends, which lost 4 bases and 3 bases, there was a span of 12 bases. The germline gives CDR1 MNHNS, CDR2 SASEGT. This CDR3 spans 14 amino acids. The CDR3 nucleotides are TGTGCCAGCAGTGGAAACCAGGGAGACACTGAAGCTTTCTTT. Its protein is CASSGNQGDTEAFF.

The gene calls are TRBV19 and TRBJ2-7; 8 nucleotides align to TRBD1. Unmatched junction bases numbered 6, after V lost 8 bases and J lost 3 bases. Per the germline V gene, CDR1 is LNHDA and CDR2 is SQIVND (reference sequence). The CDR3 extends over 13 amino acids. The DNA of the CDR3 is TGTGCCAGTGGAAGAGGACAGGGCTACGAGCAGTACTTC. The encoded protein is CASGRGQGYEQYF. Supplemented by reference TRBV19 and TRBJ2-7, the full variable domain reads DGGITQSPKYLFRKEGQNVTLSCEQNLNHDAMYWYRQDPGQGLRLIYYSQIVNDFQKGDIAEGYSVSREKKESFPLTVTSAQKNPTAFYLCASGRGQGYEQYFGPGTRLTVT.

J is TRBJ2-1 and V is TRBV10-3; D might be TRBD1 or TRBD2, each matching 5 bases. The length of the CDR3 is 14 residues. Trimming shortened V by 11 bases and J by 7 bases, and 21 bases separated the two germline ends. Germline-derived CDR1 and CDR2 are ENHRY and SYGVKD. DNA for the CDR3: TGTGCCGTGGTGGGGACCGCGAGCAGGAATGAGCAGTTCTTC. This gives the protein CAVVGTASRNEQFF.

The chain has TRBV11-1 and TRBJ2-7; D is possibly TRBD1 or TRBD2 (5 bases each). The CDR3 is 12 residues long. The V and J ends lost 3 bases and 7 bases respectively, with 10 bases between them. Germline V gene lookup returns CDR1 SGHAT and CDR2 FQDESV (reference sequence). This CDR3 reads CASSFGGKEQYF. In DNA, the CDR3 is TGTGCCAGCAGCTTTGGGGGTAAGGAGCAGTACTTC. The complete variable domain, with remaining parts taken from reference TRBV11-1 and TRBJ2-7, reads EAEVAQSPRYKITEKSQAVAFWCDPISGHATLYWYRQILGQGPELLVQFQDESVVDDSQLPKDRFSAERLKGVDSTLKIQPAELGDSAMYLCASSFGGKEQYFGPGTRLTVT.

The chain joins TRBV4-2 to TRBJ2-1; D tentatively fits TRBD1 or TRBD2 (7 bases each). V was trimmed by 1 base and J by 4 bases, leaving 14 bases between them. The CDR3 is made up of 16 amino acids. Germline V lookup: CDR1 LGHNA, CDR2 YNFKEQ. CDR3: CASSQGQGGGYNEQFF. The CDR3 region has the DNA TGTGCCAGCAGCCAAGGACAGGGAGGGGGGTACAATGAGCAGTTCTTC.

The V and J genes are TRBV28 and TRBJ1-1; tentative D call: TRBD1 (6 bases). Germline values: CDR1 MDHEN, CDR2 SYDVKM. This CDR3 contains 13 residues. The V gene lost 3 bases and the J gene lost 4 bases, with 9 bases spanning the gap. The CDR3 loop is CASSFTGPTEAFF. The CDR3 DNA reads TGTGCCAGCAGTTTTACAGGGCCCACTGAAGCTTTCTTT.

The rearrangement uses TRBV27 and TRBJ2-3; D may be TRBD2 (5 bases). This CDR3 spans 12 amino acids. Trimming stripped 6 bases from V and 6 bases from J, with 10 bases between. In germline, CDR1 is MNHEY, CDR2 SMNVEV (reference sequence). The DNA of the CDR3 is TGTGCCAGCAGACGGGGTAAGGATACGCAGTATTTT. Residues: CASRRGKDTQYF.

This chain connects TRBV18 to TRBJ2-7; 14 bases align to TRBD2. Germline V CDR1 and CDR2: KGHSH, LQKENI. This CDR3 spans 19 amino acids. V was clipped by 3 bases and J by 1 base; unmatched bases: 11. CDR3 region: CASSPGLAGGLIPSYEQYF. CDR3 coding DNA: TGTGCCAGCTCACCCGGACTAGCGGGAGGCCTAATACCATCCTACGAGCAGTACTTC.

This rearrangement joins TRBV9 to TRBJ2-3, with 7 positions matching TRBD2. CDR3 length equals 15 residues. V shed 2 bases and J 4 bases; nucleotides not matched to a gene: 7. The germline V gene has CDR1 SGDLS and CDR2 YYNGEE. CDR3 loop: CASSVAAGASDTQYF. As DNA, the CDR3 is TGTGCCAGCAGCGTTGCGGCGGGAGCTTCAGATACGCAGTATTTT.

The chain uses TRBV20-1 and TRBJ2-7; TRBD1 matches 7 bases. The V gene's germline CDR1 is DFQATT and CDR2 SNEGSKA (reference sequence). V trimming: 8 bases; J trimming: 3 bases; junction bases outside the gene matches: 1. The CDR3 contains 10 residues. The CDR3 region has the DNA TGCAGTTCAGGGGGCTACGAGCAGTACTTC. Translating it yields CSSGGYEQYF.

This chain links TRBV7-7 with TRBJ2-2; the D is unclear. CDR1 and CDR2 from the germline V gene are SSHAT and FNYEAQ (reference sequence). V shed 5 bases and J shed 1 base, with 8 bases lying between them. This CDR3 region has 14 residues. The CDR3 nucleotides are TGTGCCAGCAGCCTTAGTTGGAACACCGGGGAGCTGTTTTTT. Amino acid sequence: CASSLSWNTGELFF.

The chain combines TRBV10-3 with TRBJ2-3; D uncertain. The V gene lost 3 bases and the J gene lost 2 bases, with 12 bases spanning the gap. This CDR3 is built from 15 residues. Germline loops: CDR1 ENHRY, CDR2 SYGVKD. This chain's CDR3 is CAISEPTINTDTQYF. The DNA of the CDR3 is TGTGCCATCAGTGAACCGACCATAAACACAGATACGCAGTATTTT.

The J gene is TRBJ1-5, the V gene TRBV6-1; TRBD1 is a possible D gene (6 bases). Germline V CDR1 and CDR2: MNHNS, SASEGT. V was pared by 4 bases and J by 2 bases, with 15 bases between. The CDR3 loop spans 16 amino acids. This chain's CDR3 is CASSATGIVGNQPQHF. CDR3 in DNA: TGTGCCAGCAGTGCCACAGGGATTGTGGGCAATCAGCCCCAGCATTTT.